This T cell receptor (beta chain) was found in a study of cytomegalovirus exposure and HLA in healthy donors. Findings and caveats of the study: The presence/absence work took it that sequencing depth was about the same across donors. The classifier reportedly diagnosed cytomegalovirus status with high specificity and sensitivity. Across donors, most TCRs were seen rarely, yet some public ones were widespread.

Looked up from germline, CDR1 is SGHAT and CDR2 is FQNNGV. V lost 3 bases, J lost 8 bases, and 7 bases stayed unmatched. CDR3 length: 15 residues. As to this clone: Antigen unknown.

PCR used 60 Vbeta primers and 13 Jbeta primers. The data were produced by immunoSEQ multiplex PCR, yet TCRdb's version contains in-frame clones alone and is incomplete. The sample includes over 130,000 clones, around 65% of them seen just once. The sample consisted of PBMCs. The chain carries TRBV11-2 and TRBJ1-4; TRBD1 matches at 9 bases. The origin of this receptor is a woman aged 60 to 75 in good health and CMV-seronegative. As DNA, the CDR3 is TGTGCCAGCAGCTTGGACAGGGGAAGTGTGGAAAAACTGTTTTTT. This sequence encodes CASSLDRGSVEKLFF. The full variable domain, with the rest looked up from reference TRBV11-2 and TRBJ1-4, is EAGVAQSPRYKIIEKRQSVAFWCNPISGHATLYWYQQILGQGPKLLIQFQNNGVVDDSQLPKDRFSAERLKGVDSTLKIQPAKLEDSAVYLCASSLDRGSVEKLFFGSGTQLSVL.